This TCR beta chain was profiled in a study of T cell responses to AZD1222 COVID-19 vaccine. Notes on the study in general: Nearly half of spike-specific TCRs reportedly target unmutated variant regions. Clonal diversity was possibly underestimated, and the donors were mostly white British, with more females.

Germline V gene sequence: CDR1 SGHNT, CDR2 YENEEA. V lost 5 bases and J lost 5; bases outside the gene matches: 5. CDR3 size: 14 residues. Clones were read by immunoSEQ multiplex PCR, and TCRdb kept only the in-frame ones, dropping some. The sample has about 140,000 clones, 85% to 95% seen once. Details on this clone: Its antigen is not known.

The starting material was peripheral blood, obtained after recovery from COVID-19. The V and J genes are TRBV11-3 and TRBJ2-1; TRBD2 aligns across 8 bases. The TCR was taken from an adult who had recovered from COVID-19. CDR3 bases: TGTGCCAGCAGCGCCGGACTAGCACACAATGAGCAGTTCTTC. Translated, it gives CASSAGLAHNEQFF.